This TCR beta chain was recorded in a study of molecular identifiers for immune sequencing clone quantification. Study in general: Replicate RNA from roughly 21,000 or 96,000 naive CD8 T cells formed five aliquots; four were sequenced.

Previously published methods and listed TCR primers were used for the bulk TCR libraries. Via MiXCR, TCRdb re-called the PCR reads, giving one row per CDR3 protein. The sample has about 320,000 distinct CDR3 sequences, 20% to 25% seen once. When naive CD8 T cells were sorted, they were gated as CD8+CD4-CCR7+CD45RA+. This CDR3 has 11 residues. V lost 5 bases and J lost 10, with 9 bases in between. The V gene's germline CDR1 is SGHKS and CDR2 YYEKEE (reference sequence). This clonotype occurred a few times. The clonotype originates from a human donor in good health. Some libraries in this study had Jurkat cell RNA spiked in. Sequencing used naive CD8+ T cells from blood, with Jurkat cell RNA spiked in. The subset denotes: FACS-sorted CD8+CD4-CCR7+CD45RA+ naive T cells. The chain combines TRBV5-5 with TRBJ2-2, with D maybe TRBD2 (5 bases). The CDR3 spells CASRGVEELFF. The CDR3 nucleotides are TGTGCCAGCAGGGGAGTCGAGGAGCTGTTTTTT.